Below, 24 T cell receptor beta chains from the same sample are listed, as sequenced in a study of cytomegalovirus exposure and HLA in healthy donors. 13 Jbeta primers and 60 Vbeta primers were used for the PCR. Assay used: immunoSEQ multiplex PCR; TCRdb lists only in-frame clones, some missing. The sample consists of under 130,000 clones, 65% to 80% of them appearing once. The sequenced material came from PBMCs. These receptor sequences come from a female donor in good health and CMV-seropositive.

The chain recombines TRBV5-1 with TRBJ2-3, with D maybe TRBD1 (7 bases). CDR1 is SGHRS and CDR2 is YFSETQ in the germline V gene. Between the trimmed V and J ends, which lost 4 bases and 1 base, there was a span of 16 bases. CDR3 length: 16 amino acids. The CDR3 DNA is TGCGCCAGCAGCCCTTTAGGAGGGGGCGGCACAGATACGCAGTATTTT. Translation: CASSPLGGGGTDTQYF. Complete variable domain (other parts from reference TRBV5-1 and TRBJ2-3): KAGVTQTPRYLIKTRGQQVTLSCSPISGHRSVSWYQQTPGQGLQFLFEYFSETQRNKGNFPGRFSGRQFSNSRSEMNVSTLELGDSALYLCASSPLGGGGTDTQYFGPGTRLTVL.

The rearrangement links TRBV27 to TRBJ1-1; perhaps TRBD1 as D (5 bases). Germline CDR1 is MNHEY and CDR2 is SMNVEV (reference sequence). The length of the CDR3 is 14 residues. V lost 4 bases and J lost 1, with 10 bases in between. The CDR3 DNA follows: TGTGCCAGCAGTTACAGGTTGGAGAACACTGAAGCTTTCTTT. Translation: CASSYRLENTEAFF.

The chain links TRBV27 to TRBJ1-1; 9 nucleotides agree with TRBD1. After removal of 2 bases from V and 5 bases from J, the junction contained 12 bases not matched to a gene. Germline CDR1 is MNHEY and CDR2 is SMNVEV (reference sequence). CDR3 length: 17 residues. Here the CDR3 DNA reads TGTGCCAGCAGTTTACGGGGACAGGGCGGACGAGGTACTGAAGCTTTCTTT. Its translation is CASSLRGQGGRGTEAFF.

The chain is built from TRBV9 and TRBJ2-1; TRBD2 aligns across 8 bases. This CDR3 comprises 14 residues. Germline V gene sequence: CDR1 SGDLS, CDR2 YYNGEE. Trimming took 3 bases from V and 2 from J; bases not matched to a gene: 1. CDR3 coding DNA: TGTGCCAGCAGCGCGGGGGGGGCCTACAATGAGCAGTTCTTC. It codes for CASSAGGAYNEQFF.

Worth noting for this clone: This same CDR3 is encoded by further DNA sequences in the sample. V and J are TRBV5-1 and TRBJ1-4; possible D gene TRBD1, 5 bases. V lost 0 bases and J 5 bases, leaving 8 bases between the germline ends. Per germline, CDR1 SGHRS and CDR2 YFSETQ. There are 14 residues in the CDR3. DNA of the CDR3: TGCGCCAGCAGCTTGGGACAGCTAAATGAAAAACTGTTTTTT. Protein product: CASSLGQLNEKLFF.

Worth noting for this clone: A junction end diverges from the germline sequence, so it may reflect a read error. The chain couples TRBV5-1 to TRBJ2-5; 11 bases are a match to TRBD2. CDR1 is SGHRS, CDR2 YFSETQ, per germline. This CDR3 has 15 amino acids. The CDR3 reads CASSYTSGSQVTQYF. Here the CDR3 DNA reads TGCGCCAGCAGCTATACTAGCGGGAGTCAAGTGACCCAGTACTTC.

This clone has just a few counts. Other DNA variants within this sample encode the same CDR3. The gene calls are TRBV6-5 and TRBJ2-7, with 10 bases aligning to TRBD1. Germline loops: CDR1 MNHEY, CDR2 SVGAGI. With V trimmed by 2 bases and J by 3 bases, 1 base remained unmatched. This CDR3 spans 14 amino acids. CDR3 coding DNA: TGTGCCAGCAGTTACAGGGACAGGGGCTACGAGCAGTACTTC. Residues: CASSYRDRGYEQYF.

The rearrangement uses TRBV7-2 and TRBJ1-6, with 10 bases matching TRBD1. The CDR3 is 15 amino acids. CDR1 is SGHTA, CDR2 FQGNSA, per germline. With 4 bases clipped from V and 8 bases from J, the junction kept 5 bases outside the gene matches. For the CDR3, the DNA is TGTGCCAGCAGCTCCACCGGGACAGGGGATTCACCCCTCCACTTT. Protein product: CASSSTGTGDSPLHF.

The J gene is TRBJ1-2, the V gene TRBV7-9; D may be TRBD1 (6 bases). The V gene lost 4 bases and the J gene lost 2 bases, with 11 bases spanning the gap. CDR1 is SEHNR, CDR2 FQNEAQ, per germline (reference sequence). The CDR3 has 14 amino acids. The DNA of the CDR3 is TGTGCCAGCAGCTCGCAGACAGGCAACTATGGCTACACCTTC. It is translated as CASSSQTGNYGYTF.

This clone appeared once. The rearrangement joins TRBV30 to TRBJ1-5; D is possibly TRBD1 (5 bases). CDR1 is GTSNPN, CDR2 SVGIG, per germline (reference sequence). This CDR3 comprises 14 residues. Between the trimmed V and J ends, which lost 0 bases and 9 bases, there was a span of 15 bases. The CDR3 sequence is CAWSVMGGPRPQHF. DNA for the CDR3: TGTGCCTGGAGTGTGATGGGGGGTCCCCGGCCCCAGCATTTT.

As concerns this clone: Other DNA variants within this sample encode the same CDR3. V gene TRBV6-1 combines with J gene TRBJ2-7; D call uncertain. Trimming cost V 4 bases and J 0 bases, with 16 bases left between them. Germline CDR1 is MNHNS and CDR2 is SASEGT. This CDR3 is 16 amino acids long. CDR3 nucleotides: TGTGCCAGCAGTGGAGACTTATTTGACGTCTCCTACGAGCAGTACTTC. It is translated as CASSGDLFDVSYEQYF.

This rearrangement joins TRBV7-9 to TRBJ2-5, with D possibly matching TRBD2 (5 bases). V lost 0 bases and J lost 5, with 13 bases in between. The CDR3 loop spans 15 amino acids. Germline loops: CDR1 SEHNR, CDR2 FQNEAQ (reference sequence). The chain's CDR3 is CASSLARGLGETQYF. The CDR3 DNA follows: TGTGCCAGCAGCTTAGCGCGCGGGCTCGGGGAGACCCAGTACTTC.

Comments on this clone: A read error may account for a junction end that differs from germline. The genes are TRBV7-3 and TRBJ2-1, with D unclear. Per the germline V gene, CDR1 is SGHTA and CDR2 is FQGTGA. This CDR3 comprises 9 residues. The CDR3, as DNA: TGCGTAGACTACAATGAGCAGTTCTTC. This translates into CVDYNEQFF.

This clone showed up just once. The chain employs TRBV16 and TRBJ1-5; 7 nucleotides align to TRBD1. Germline lookup yields CDR1 KGHSY and CDR2 FQNENV. CDR3 length equals 16 residues. V lost 3 bases to trimming and J lost 5 bases; unmatched junction nucleotides: 10. This CDR3 is CASSQSRAGGYQPQHF. CDR3 DNA: TGTGCCAGCAGCCAGTCCCGGGCAGGGGGATATCAGCCCCAGCATTTT.

The chain combines TRBV5-8 with TRBJ2-7, with 7 nucleotides matching TRBD2. Germline values: CDR1 SGHTS, CDR2 YDEGEE. The J segment lost 1 base and the V segment lost 0 bases, leaving 16 bases of the junction unmatched. The CDR3 has 19 amino acids. The CDR3 spells CASSLVLRSSLAVSYEQYF. Written as DNA, the CDR3 is TGTGCCAGCAGCTTGGTTCTCCGATCGTCCCTAGCGGTATCCTACGAGCAGTACTTC.

The chain is built from TRBV10-3 and TRBJ1-2; 8 bases line up with TRBD1. Trimming took 1 base from V and 7 from J; bases not matched to a gene: 5. The germline gives CDR1 ENHRY, CDR2 SYGVKD. The CDR3 totals 14 residues. The CDR3 region is CAISEYRGNLGYTF. The CDR3 nucleotides read TGTGCCATCAGTGAGTACAGGGGGAATCTTGGCTACACCTTC.

The rearrangement links TRBV5-1 to TRBJ2-7; 7 nucleotides align to TRBD1. Germline lookup yields CDR1 SGHRS and CDR2 YFSETQ. The CDR3 spans 16 residues. With V trimmed by 0 bases and J by 0 bases, 6 bases remained unmatched. In DNA, the CDR3 is TGCGCCAGCAGCTTGGCCCCAAACAGGGGCTCCTACGAGCAGTACTTC. It specifies CASSLAPNRGSYEQYF. The whole variable domain, remainder taken from reference TRBV5-1 and TRBJ2-7, is KAGVTQTPRYLIKTRGQQVTLSCSPISGHRSVSWYQQTPGQGLQFLFEYFSETQRNKGNFPGRFSGRQFSNSRSEMNVSTLELGDSALYLCASSLAPNRGSYEQYFGPGTRLTVT.

The V and J genes are TRBV11-2 and TRBJ2-4, with TRBD2 matching over 8 bases. The trim removed 6 bases at V and 3 bases at J, leaving 4 bases unmatched. The CDR3 has 14 residues. CDR1 is SGHAT and CDR2 is FQNNGV in the germline V gene. CDR3: CASREAGDKNIQYF. The CDR3 DNA reads as TGTGCCAGCAGGGAAGCGGGAGACAAAAACATTCAGTACTTC.

This clone occurred once. The rearrangement links TRBV5-1 to TRBJ1-1, with D hard to call. This CDR3 spans 13 amino acids. Germline V gene data show CDR1 as SGHRS and CDR2 as YFSETQ. V shed 1 base and J shed 6 bases, with 10 bases lying between them. CDR3 in amino acids: CASSLLGRAEAFF. The CDR3 coding sequence is TGCGCCAGCAGCTTGTTGGGCCGCGCTGAAGCTTTCTTT.

This chain connects TRBV21-1 to TRBJ1-3; the listed D gene, TRBD1, was not tested against the DNA. TRBV21-1 is a listed pseudogene. The CDR3 totals 17 residues. The CDR3 DNA reads TGTGCCAGCAGCACCCCTACAGGGGCCTTAGTTGCCCACACCATATATTTT. Protein: CASSTPTGALVAHTIYF.

CDR3 region: CASSPGAGGVGDTQYF. DNA of the CDR3: TGTGCCAGCAGTCCCGGGGCGGGAGGTGTGGGAGATACGCAGTATTTT. The gene calls are TRBV28 and TRBJ2-3; 8 positions match TRBD2. Looked up from germline, CDR1 is MDHEN and CDR2 is SYDVKM. The CDR3 length is 16 residues. The J segment lost 5 bases and the V segment lost 5 bases, leaving 12 bases of the junction unmatched. The full variable domain, rest sourced from reference TRBV28 and TRBJ2-3, is DVKVTQSSRYLVKRTGEKVFLECVQDMDHENMFWYRQDPGLGLRLIYFSYDVKMKEKGDIPEGYSVSREKKERFSLILESASTNQTSMYLCASSPGAGGVGDTQYFGPGTRLTVL.

The V call is TRBV5-4, the J call TRBJ2-5, with D perhaps matching TRBD1 (6 bases). The CDR3 spans 15 residues. The germline CDR1 and CDR2 sequences are SGHNT and YYREEE (reference sequence). Trimming shortened V by 0 bases and J by 3 bases, and 12 bases separated the two germline ends. The CDR3 protein is CASSLALTGEETQYF. The CDR3 DNA reads as TGTGCCAGCAGCTTGGCTTTGACAGGTGAAGAGACCCAGTACTTC.

The chain recombines TRBV6-5 with TRBJ1-2, with unresolved D. This CDR3 is 11 amino acids long. The germline CDR1 and CDR2 sequences are MNHEY and SVGAGI. The ends were cut back, 6 bases at V and 8 bases at J, with 10 bases in the middle. CDR3 in amino acids: CASRFQAGYTF. Written as DNA, the CDR3 is TGTGCCAGCAGGTTTCAAGCGGGCTACACCTTC.

The CDR3 region is CASSLLGLATEQYF. CDR3 bases: TGTGCCAGCAGTTTACTGGGACTAGCGACCGAGCAGTACTTC. The V and J genes are TRBV28 and TRBJ2-7, with 10 positions matching TRBD2. V gave up 2 bases and J gave up 6 bases; unmatched junction bases: 4. From germline, CDR1 is MDHEN and CDR2 SYDVKM. CDR3 length: 14 residues.